Here is one T cell receptor (beta chain) with its context. The data belong to a study of blood T cell repertoires in COVID-19. Clones were sequenced by immunoSEQ multiplex PCR, and TCRdb holds only the in-frame ones, with some missing. Here the sample spans fewer than 70,000 clones, roughly 80% being singletons. The CDR3 consists of 14 residues. Trimming took 3 bases from V and 2 from J; bases not matched to a gene: 1. Germline CDR1 is KGHSH and CDR2 is LQKENI. V gene TRBV18 combines with J gene TRBJ2-5, with TRBD1 matching over 9 bases. This clonotype originated in a man aged 60 to 69 with acute or convalescent COVID-19. Source material: peripheral blood. CDR3 residues: CASSPTGGQETQYF. CDR3 coding DNA: TGTGCCAGCTCACCGACAGGGGGGCAAGAGACCCAGTACTTC.